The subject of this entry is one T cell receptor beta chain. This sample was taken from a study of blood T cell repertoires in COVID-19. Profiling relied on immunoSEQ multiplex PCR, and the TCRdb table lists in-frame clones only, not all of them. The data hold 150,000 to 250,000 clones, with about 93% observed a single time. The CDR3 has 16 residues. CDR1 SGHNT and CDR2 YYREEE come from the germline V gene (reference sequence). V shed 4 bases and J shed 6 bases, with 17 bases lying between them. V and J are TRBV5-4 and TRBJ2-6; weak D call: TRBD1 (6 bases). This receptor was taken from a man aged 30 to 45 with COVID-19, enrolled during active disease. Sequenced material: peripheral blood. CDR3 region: CASSTIGTTKANVLTF. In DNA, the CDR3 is TGTGCCAGCAGCACCATCGGGACAACAAAGGCCAACGTCCTGACTTTC.